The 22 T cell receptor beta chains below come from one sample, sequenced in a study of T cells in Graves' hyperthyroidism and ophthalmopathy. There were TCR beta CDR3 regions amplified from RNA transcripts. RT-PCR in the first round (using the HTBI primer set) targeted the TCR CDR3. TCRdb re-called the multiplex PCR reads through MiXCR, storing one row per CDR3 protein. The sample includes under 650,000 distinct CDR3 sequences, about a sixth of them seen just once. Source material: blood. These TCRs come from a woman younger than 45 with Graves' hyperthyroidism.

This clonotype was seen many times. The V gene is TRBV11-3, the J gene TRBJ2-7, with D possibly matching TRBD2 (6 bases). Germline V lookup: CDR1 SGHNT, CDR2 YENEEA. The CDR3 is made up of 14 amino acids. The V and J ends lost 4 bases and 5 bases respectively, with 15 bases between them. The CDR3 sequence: CASSSGTFTHEQYF. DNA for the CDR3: TGTGCCAGCAGCTCAGGGACTTTCACCCACGAGCAGTACTTC.

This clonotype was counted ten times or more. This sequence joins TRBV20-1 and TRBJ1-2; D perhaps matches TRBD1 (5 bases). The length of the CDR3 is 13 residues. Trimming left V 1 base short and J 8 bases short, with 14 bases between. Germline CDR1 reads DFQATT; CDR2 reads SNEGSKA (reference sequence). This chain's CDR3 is CSARVEGFGGYTF. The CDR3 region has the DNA TGCAGTGCTAGAGTCGAGGGGTTTGGGGGCTACACCTTC.

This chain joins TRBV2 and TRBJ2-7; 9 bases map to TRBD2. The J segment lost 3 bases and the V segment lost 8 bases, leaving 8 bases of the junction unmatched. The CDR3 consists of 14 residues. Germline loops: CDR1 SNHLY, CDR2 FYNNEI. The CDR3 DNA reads TGTGCCAGCGGACGCGGACTAGCGAGCTACGAGCAGTACTTC. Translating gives CASGRGLASYEQYF.

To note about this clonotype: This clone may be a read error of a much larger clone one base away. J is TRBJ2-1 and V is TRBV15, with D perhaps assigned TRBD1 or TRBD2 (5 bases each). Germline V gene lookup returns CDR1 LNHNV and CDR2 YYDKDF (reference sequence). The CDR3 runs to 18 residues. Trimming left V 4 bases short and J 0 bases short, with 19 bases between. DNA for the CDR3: TGTGCCACCAGCAAACTCTTAAGGGACGGGACCTCCTACAATGAGCAGTTCTTC. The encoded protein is CATSKLLRDGTSYNEQFF.

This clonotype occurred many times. The CDR3 reads CASSEEGLEGDTQYF. In DNA, the CDR3 is TGTGCCAGCAGTGAGGAGGGTTTGGAAGGAGATACGCAGTATTTT. The chain has TRBV6-1 and TRBJ2-3; weak D call: TRBD2 (6 bases). V was shortened by 3 bases and J by 5 bases, with 15 bases between the two germline ends. CDR1 MNHNS and CDR2 SASEGT come from the germline V gene. There are 15 residues in the CDR3.

In nucleotides, the CDR3 is TGTGCCAGCAGCGCCGGACAGGGTTATGGCTACACCTTC. Protein sequence: CASSAGQGYGYTF. The chain is built from TRBV7-2 and TRBJ1-2, with 8 bases aligning to TRBD1. CDR1 SGHTA and CDR2 FQGNSA come from the germline V gene. The CDR3 has 13 amino acids. With V trimmed by 5 bases and J by 5 bases, 4 bases remained unmatched.

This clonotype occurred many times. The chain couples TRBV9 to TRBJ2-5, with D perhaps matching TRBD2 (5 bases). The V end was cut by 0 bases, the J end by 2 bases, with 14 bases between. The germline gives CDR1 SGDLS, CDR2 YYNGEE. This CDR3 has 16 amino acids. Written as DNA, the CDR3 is TGTGCCAGCAGCGTAGGAACGGTCCCGGGACAAGAGACCCAGTACTTC. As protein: CASSVGTVPGQETQYF.

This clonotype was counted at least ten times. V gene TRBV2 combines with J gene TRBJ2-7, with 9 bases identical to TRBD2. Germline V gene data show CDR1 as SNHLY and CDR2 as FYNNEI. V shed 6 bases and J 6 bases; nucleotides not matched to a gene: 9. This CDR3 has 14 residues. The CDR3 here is CASRSGTSLGEQYF. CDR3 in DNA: TGTGCCAGCAGGTCGGGGACTAGCCTAGGCGAGCAGTACTTC.

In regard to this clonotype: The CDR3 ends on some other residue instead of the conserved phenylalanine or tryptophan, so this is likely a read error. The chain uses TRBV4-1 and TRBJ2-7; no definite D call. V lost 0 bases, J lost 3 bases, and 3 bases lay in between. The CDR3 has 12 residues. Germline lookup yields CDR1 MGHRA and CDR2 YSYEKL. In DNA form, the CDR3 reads TGCGCCAGCAGCCAAGACGGCTACGAGCAGTACCTC. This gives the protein CASSQDGYEQYL.

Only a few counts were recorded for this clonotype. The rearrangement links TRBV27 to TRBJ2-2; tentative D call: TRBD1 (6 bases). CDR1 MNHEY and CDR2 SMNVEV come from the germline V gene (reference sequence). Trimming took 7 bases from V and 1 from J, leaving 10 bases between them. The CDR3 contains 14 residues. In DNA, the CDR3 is TGTGCCAGCACCTCGGGACAGAACACCGGGGAGCTGTTTTTT. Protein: CASTSGQNTGELFF.

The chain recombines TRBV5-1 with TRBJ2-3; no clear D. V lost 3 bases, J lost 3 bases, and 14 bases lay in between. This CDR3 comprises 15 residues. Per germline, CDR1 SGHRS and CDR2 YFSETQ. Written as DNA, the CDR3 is TGCGCCAGCAGCTCTGCACTTAGCAAGACAGATACGCAGTATTTT. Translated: CASSSALSKTDTQYF. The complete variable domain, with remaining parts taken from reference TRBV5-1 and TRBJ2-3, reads KAGVTQTPRYLIKTRGQQVTLSCSPISGHRSVSWYQQTPGQGLQFLFEYFSETQRNKGNFPGRFSGRQFSNSRSEMNVSTLELGDSALYLCASSSALSKTDTQYFGPGTRLTVL.

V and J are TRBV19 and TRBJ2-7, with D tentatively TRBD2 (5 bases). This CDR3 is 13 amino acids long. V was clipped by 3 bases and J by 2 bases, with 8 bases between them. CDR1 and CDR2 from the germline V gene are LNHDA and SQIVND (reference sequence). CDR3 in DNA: TGTGCCAGTAGTATTACGGGGACCTACGAGCAGTACTTC. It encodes CASSITGTYEQYF.

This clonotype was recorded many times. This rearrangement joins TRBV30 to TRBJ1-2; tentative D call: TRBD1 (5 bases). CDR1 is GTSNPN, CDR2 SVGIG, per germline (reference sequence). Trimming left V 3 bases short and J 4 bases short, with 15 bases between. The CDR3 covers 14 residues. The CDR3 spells CAWSPGGRAYGYTF. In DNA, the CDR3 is TGTGCCTGGAGCCCCGGCGGCAGGGCCTATGGCTACACCTTC.

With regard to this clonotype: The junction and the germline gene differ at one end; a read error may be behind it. The CDR3 sequence is CASSARTGFVEETQYF. In DNA form, the CDR3 reads TGTGCTAGCAGCGCCCGGACAGGGTTCGTAGAAGAGACCCAGTACTTC. The V call is TRBV7-7, the J call TRBJ2-5; 8 bases are shared with TRBD1. This CDR3 has 16 amino acids. Germline CDR1 and CDR2: SSHAT and FNYEAQ (reference sequence).

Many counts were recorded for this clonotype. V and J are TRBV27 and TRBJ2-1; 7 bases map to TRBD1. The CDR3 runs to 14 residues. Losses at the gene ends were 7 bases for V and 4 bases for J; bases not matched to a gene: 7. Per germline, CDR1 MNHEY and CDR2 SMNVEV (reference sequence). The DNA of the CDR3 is TGTGCCAGCAAACCAAGGGACAGTTACAATGAGCAGTTCTTC. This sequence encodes CASKPRDSYNEQFF.

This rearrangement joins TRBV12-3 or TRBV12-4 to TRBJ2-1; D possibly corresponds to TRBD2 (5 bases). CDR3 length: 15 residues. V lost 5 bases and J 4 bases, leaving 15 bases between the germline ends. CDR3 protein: CASSPPVRGYNEQFF. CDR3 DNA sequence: TGTGCCAGCAGTCCCCCCGTGAGAGGGTACAATGAGCAGTTCTTC.

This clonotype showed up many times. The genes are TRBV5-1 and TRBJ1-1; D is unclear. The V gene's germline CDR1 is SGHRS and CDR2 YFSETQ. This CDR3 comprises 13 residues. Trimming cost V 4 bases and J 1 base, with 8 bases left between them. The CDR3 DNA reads TGCGCCAGCAGCGCGTCAGGGAACACTGAAGCTTTCTTT. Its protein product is CASSASGNTEAFF.

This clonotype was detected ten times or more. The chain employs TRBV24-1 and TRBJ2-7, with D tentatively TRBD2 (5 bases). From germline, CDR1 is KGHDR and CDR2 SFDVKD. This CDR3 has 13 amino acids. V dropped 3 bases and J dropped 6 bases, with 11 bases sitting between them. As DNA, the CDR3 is TGTGCCACCAGTGATACGGGCCGGGGCGAGCAGTACTTC. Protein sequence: CATSDTGRGEQYF.

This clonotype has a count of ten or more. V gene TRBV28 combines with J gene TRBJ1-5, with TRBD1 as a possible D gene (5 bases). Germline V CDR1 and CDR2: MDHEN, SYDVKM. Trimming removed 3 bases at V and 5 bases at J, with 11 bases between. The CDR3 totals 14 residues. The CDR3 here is CASSFGREDQPQHF. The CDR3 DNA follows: TGTGCCAGCAGTTTCGGCAGGGAAGATCAGCCCCAGCATTTT.

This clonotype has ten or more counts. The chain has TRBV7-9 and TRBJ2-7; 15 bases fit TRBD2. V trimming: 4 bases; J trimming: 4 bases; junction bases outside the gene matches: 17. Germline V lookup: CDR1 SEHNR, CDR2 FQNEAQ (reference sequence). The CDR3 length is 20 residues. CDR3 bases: TGTGCCAGCAGCTCCCGAAGGCCCGGGACTAGCGGGAGGAATGTATACGAGCAGTACTTC. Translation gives CASSSRRPGTSGRNVYEQYF.

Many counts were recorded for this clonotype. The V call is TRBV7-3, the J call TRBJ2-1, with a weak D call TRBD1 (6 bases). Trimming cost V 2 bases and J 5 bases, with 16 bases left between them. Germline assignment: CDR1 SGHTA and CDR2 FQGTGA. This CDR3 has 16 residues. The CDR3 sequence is CASSLQAQGINNEQFF. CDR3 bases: TGTGCCAGCAGCTTACAAGCTCAGGGGATCAACAATGAGCAGTTCTTC.

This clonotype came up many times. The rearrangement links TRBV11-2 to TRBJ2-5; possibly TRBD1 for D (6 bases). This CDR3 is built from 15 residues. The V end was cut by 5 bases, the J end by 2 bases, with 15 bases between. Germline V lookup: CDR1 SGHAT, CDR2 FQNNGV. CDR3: CASSNLIQGQETQYF. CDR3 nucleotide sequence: TGTGCCAGCAGCAATCTAATACAGGGACAAGAGACCCAGTACTTC.